The source of this T cell receptor (beta chain) is a study of T cells in localized non-small cell lung cancer. Some clones are missing from TCRdb's copy, which holds only in-frame ones; the method was immunoSEQ multiplex PCR. The sample lists around 91,000 clones; about nine tenths were seen once. The length of the CDR3 is 12 residues. Per the germline V gene, CDR1 is SGDLS and CDR2 is YYNGEE. The ends were cut back, 4 bases at V and 2 bases at J, with 5 bases in the middle. Source: peripheral blood, taken before any cancer treatment. The receptor comes from a man aged 40-75 years with stage I squamous cell lung carcinoma. The chain uses TRBV9 and TRBJ2-3; D ambiguous. In nucleotides, the CDR3 is TGTGCCAGCAGCCTTAACACAGATACGCAGTATTTT. It is translated as CASSLNTDTQYF.